This T cell receptor beta chain comes out of a study of cytomegalovirus exposure and HLA in healthy donors. With regard to this clone: Its specificity is unknown.

Study results and caveats: The presence/absence work took it that sequencing depth was about the same across donors. Sequencing likely generated an artifact that appeared as a cluster of highly shared sequence variants.

The PCR had 60 Vbeta and 13 Jbeta primers. Profiling relied on immunoSEQ multiplex PCR, and the TCRdb table lists in-frame clones only, not all of them. The sample carries about 90,000 clones, approximately 68% recorded once. This clonotype was obtained from a woman aged 45 to 65 in good health and CMV-seropositive. Specimen: PBMCs.

CDR3 DNA: TGTGCCAGCAGCCCACGGGACAGCCCCTACAATGAGCAGTTCTTC. Translation: CASSPRDSPYNEQFF. The chain employs TRBV7-9 and TRBJ2-1, with TRBD1 identical over 7 bases. The junction had 6 bases not matched to a gene; V was cut back by 5 bases and J by 2 bases. The CDR3 sequence is 15 residues long. CDR1 and CDR2 (germline): SEHNR, FQNEAQ (reference sequence). Drawing the rest from reference TRBV7-9 and TRBJ2-1, the complete variable domain is DTGVSQNPRHKITKRGQNVTFRCDPISEHNRLYWYRQTLGQGPEFLTYFQNEAQLEKSRLLSDRFSAERPKGSFSTLEIQRTEQGDSAMYLCASSPRDSPYNEQFFGPGTRLTVL.